This T cell receptor beta chain was recovered during a study of CD8+CD57+ T cells in acquired aplastic anemia. Findings and limits, study-wide: Significant differences in CD8+ Simpson's diversity were not observed between patients and controls. In common between the patients and the controls were approximately 28 CD8+ CDR3 sequences.

Whoever was chosen for sequencing had shown CD8+CD57+ cell expansion by flow cytometry. Severe acquired aplastic anemia affected all patients. This CDR3 spans 12 amino acids. Germline V gene sequence: CDR1 SEHNR, CDR2 FQNEAQ (reference sequence). With 11 bases clipped from V and 4 bases from J, the junction kept 3 bases outside the gene matches. Regarding this clonotype: The target antigen is unknown.

Template material for TCR beta VDJ and CDR3 profiling consisted of genomic DNA. TCRdb reanalysed the reads using MiXCR and keeps one entry per CDR3 protein. This repertoire shows around 170,000 distinct CDR3 sequences, more than 45% found once; its top ten account for approximately 9.7%. This chain links TRBV7-9 with TRBJ1-1; 11 bases map to TRBD1. Source material: sorted CD4+, CD8+, or CD8+CD57+ T cells (not recorded which) from PBMCs. This TCR was sampled from a human donor with aplastic anemia. The CDR3 sequence: CAGDRGGTEAFF. The CDR3 bases are TGTGCCGGGGACAGGGGGGGCACTGAAGCTTTCTTT.